The text below deals with one T cell receptor beta chain. Its antigen is currently not known. Base qualities are not at hand, and no much larger clone is one base apart. The library was obtained by the immunoSEQ multiplex PCR assay. For the multiplex PCR, a mixture combining 60 forward primers for TCR Vbeta segments and 13 reverse primers for TCR Jbeta segments was used. Amplification of the CDR3 region of rearranged TCR beta genes was performed with a multiplex PCR assay on genomic DNA. The Illumina HiSeq System was used to sequence the amplified TCR beta libraries as 87-base-pair reads. The authors' analysis ran thus. In a later analysis, tens of millions of unique TCR beta chains were counted across the roughly 700 repertoires, and about 10 million of these chains were shared by at least two donors. Raw reads were error-corrected and collapsed into unique sequences with a nearest-neighbor algorithm that merged closely related sequences to remove PCR and sequencing errors. To assign V, D and J gene segments, CDR3 sequences were aligned to IMGT reference sequences. For a sequence to be retained, a match of at least six nucleotides to both a V gene segment and a J gene segment was required. A rearrangement was called productive if the CDR3 had no stop codons and remained in frame with V and J, and every other rearrangement was called non-productive. CDR3 was defined according to IMGT convention as the region running from the second conserved V-encoded cysteine to the conserved J-encoded phenylalanine. In an earlier analysis of roughly 610 of the donors, sequences lacking an unambiguous match to a single V gene segment were excluded. An earlier analysis of fewer than 750 of the donors classified V segments as functional when productive rearrangements were above 56.7% and as segregating when the standard deviation between donors was above 5%. A statistical classification framework was built to diagnose cytomegalovirus status from the catalog of TCR beta chain sequences. In a later analysis, TCR nucleotide sequences were compared against IMGT/GENE-DB human TR gene sequences so that V and J genes could be assigned. Using the TCRdist pipeline, a later analysis assigned CDR3 sequences along with most-parsimonious VDJ recombination scenarios. In a later analysis, each TCR beta chain was defined by its CDR3 amino acid sequence together with its V-gene family, and reads lacking a unique V-gene family were excluded. As a way to deal with suspected cross-contamination and a sequencing artifact, a later analysis dropped nearly 600 nucleotide sequences that were highly shared and had low generation probability. In a later analysis, a clonal expansion index for each public chain was calculated from normalized within-repertoire ranks of inferred template counts. Generation probabilities in a later analysis came from a VDJ recombination model fitted to out-of-frame rearrangements, and those results were checked against IGoR. In a later analysis, TCR-TCR, TCR-HLA and TCR-CMV co-occurrence was scored with hypergeometric tests, and a repertoire-size bias correction was applied to TCR pairs. In a later analysis, false discovery rates were estimated by permuting HLA or CMV assignments 20 times. In a later analysis, co-occurring TCRs were grouped with DBSCAN, and TCRdist sequence similarity was added when clustering was performed within HLA-allele-positive subsets. Repertoires with fewer than 30,000 or more than 120,000 public chains, plus five repertoires with anomalous nucleotide sharing, were excluded from co-occurrence clustering. The source is immuneACCESS, and TCRdb retained only in-frame sequences with V and J called. Part of the clones is not carried over; for the studies checked, unresolved V genes explain less than half of this, and the remainder is unexplained. Clone size and the V and J calls come from that table; the DNA yielded D and trimming. For this sample there are roughly 120,000 clones; 6.5% to 9.5% appear just once. The ten largest account for 5.5% of the sample.

The cohort was made up of 666 healthy bone marrow donors. All cohort members were sampled while nominally healthy, although unrecorded immune exposures were likely present. The donor was CMV seronegative and belonged to the group of 380 or so seronegative cohort members. A peripheral blood sample was collected from each donor, and TCR beta sequencing was performed on peripheral blood mononuclear cells. The Qiagen DNeasy Blood Extraction Kit was used to extract genomic DNA from the blood cell samples. The entry originates in a study of cytomegalovirus exposure and HLA in healthy donors (dated by TCRdb to about 2017). Concerning the study at large: An earlier analysis of some 600 of the donors reported 276 Gb of sequence data and 90 million to 120 million unique TCR beta sequences obtained from approximately 180 million T cells. A later analysis re-analyzed previously published TCR beta repertoires from 666 donors and added high-resolution HLA genotyping to study TCR occurrence patterns. An earlier analysis of approximately 580 of the donors used high-throughput TCR beta sequencing to judge whether each TCR beta V gene segment behaved as functional or pseudogenic. Using immunosequencing, the study profiled T cell repertoires from approximately 700 subjects and related those repertoires to cytomegalovirus serostatus. An early release covering roughly 600 HLA-typed donors comprised around 300 gigabases of sequencing data and around 80 million unique TCR sequences. High-throughput TCR immunosequencing, statistical association of individual TCRs with disease status, and machine learning were combined to predict cytomegalovirus infection status. The number of typed donors differed by locus: roughly 620-630 for A, B, C, DRB1 and DQB1; 500 to 550 for DQA1; roughly 600 for DPA1; and approximately 450 for DPB1. HLA typing included class I and class II loci at four-digit resolution. Among about 400 genotyped donors of the cohort, an average of about 240,000 unique TCR beta nucleotide sequences was sequenced per donor, of which about 18% were non-productive. Donor age, sex, ethnicity and CMV serostatus were collected together with the repertoire data. Rather than using new phenotypic data, the later analysis identified candidate immune exposures from TCR beta sequences and from how often those sequences occurred across donors. Genome-wide SNP genotypes for about three fifths of the roughly 700 donors were used in a later genetic analysis, which treated that subset as a discovery cohort. Along with the approximately 650-subject first cohort, a separate validation cohort of over 90 different subjects was used. Five DR-DQ haplotypes were handled as single units for association and clustering, since linkage in the cohort was strong. The aim of the study was to test whether cataloging public T cell receptors could identify signatures of past pathogen exposure. Among the roughly 400 genotyped donors, approximately 82% belonged to the genetic ancestry cluster associated with self-reported Caucasian donors. All discovery cohort repertoires had been generated on a single sequencing platform.

Points the paper makes about the study in general: Specific HLA alleles were associated with 16,951 TCR beta sequences at a false discovery rate of 0.05 in a later analysis. According to a later analysis, TCR association rates differed among HLA loci, with DRB1 alleles showing the most associated TCRs and HLA-C alleles showing the fewest. Immune exposure information for the cohort was limited to CMV serostatus. According to a later genetic analysis, donors in an Asian-associated ancestry cluster had fewer N-insertions in productive TCRs than the approximately 630-donor mean. The classifier was reported to diagnose cytomegalovirus status with high specificity and sensitivity in both the original cohort and the validation cohort. A cluster of highly shared sequence variants was judged likely to be a technical artifact of the sequencing pipeline. Only TCR beta chains were sequenced in this cohort, and the absence of alpha or paired-chain data limited detectable features. Some IMGT-functional V segments, including TRBV6-2 and TRBV6-3, could not be told apart with the 87-base-pair reads, so those segments were excluded. According to a later analysis, parvovirus B19, influenza, CMV and Epstein-Barr virus appeared linked to several top co-occurrence clusters. In a later analysis, most CMV-associated TCR beta chains were found to appear HLA-restricted, with HLA associations seemingly driven largely by CMV exposure. Assigning TCR associations to individual alleles was difficult when HLA alleles, especially DR and DQ, strongly co-occurred. According to the authors, the approach could potentially be generalized to other disease states and immunological phenotypes. In an earlier analysis of over 550 of the donors, most TCR beta V segments were observed in productive rearrangements about 87% or about 30% of the time, broadly matching IMGT annotations. In vitro tests confirmed that a few of the cytomegalovirus-associated TCR beta chains recognize cytomegalovirus antigens. Sequencing depth was assumed to be roughly uniform across donors in the presence/absence analyses, though that assumption may not hold. Because counts were too low, about 18 rarely observed V segments, including chromosome 9 orphons, were left out of the earlier analysis of 500 to 650 of the donors. The study listed 150 to 200 TCR beta chains as associated with cytomegalovirus. Across donors, most TCR sequences were observed very rarely, whereas some public TCRs were present in many individuals. A later analysis found that HLA-associated TCR beta chains were more clonally expanded and had lower generation probabilities than equally common non-associated chains. In a later genetic analysis, a missense DCLRE1C variant was associated with V-gene and J-gene trimming of TCR beta chains, and the association was replicated in an independent cohort. Because HLA typing was missing for some donors at each locus, association tests included only the typed subset. A further reported finding was that TCR beta sequences accurately predicted the HLA-A and HLA-B alleles for most subjects in the first cohort. Correlated functional status among segregating V segments might reflect linkage disequilibrium, but an unknown experimental factor could not be ruled out.

Reading the germline V gene (reference sequence) gives CDR1 MNHEY and CDR2 SMNVEV. Germline trimming: 5 bases from V, 5 bases from J; junction bases outside gene matches: 2. The CDR3 contains 13 residues, cysteine and phenylalanine counted. The entry retains the CDR3 DNA only, 39 bases that are in frame from base 1. The source is a man aged 40-49 years in good health and CMV-seronegative. The chain links TRBV27 with TRBJ2-2, with TRBD2 matching 7 junction bases. The sequencing sample was made of PBMCs. The nucleotide sequence is given as TGTGCCAGCAGTCAGGGAGGGACCGGGGAGCTGTTTTTT. The resulting protein is CASSQGGTGELFF.